One and the same sample provided the 17 T cell receptor beta chains below, sequenced in a study of control samples from healthy donors and cancer patients. TCRdb's copy holds only in-frame clones and misses some; the assay was immunoSEQ multiplex PCR. The table shows 30,000 or so clones, with 70% to 90% occurring only once. The sequenced sample was formalin-fixed, paraffin-embedded tissue. Receptors originate from a female donor with melanoma.

The chain joins TRBV4-1 to TRBJ1-5; D may be TRBD1 (5 bases). CDR1 is MGHRA and CDR2 is YSYEKL in the germline V gene. This CDR3 is built from 18 residues. Trimming took off 3 bases at V and 0 bases at J, with 18 bases between the two ends. CDR3 sequence: CASSHPRTTDNSNQPQHF. CDR3 nucleotide sequence: TGCGCCAGCAGCCATCCGCGTACGACAGACAATAGCAATCAGCCCCAGCATTTT.

V gene TRBV6-5 combines with J gene TRBJ1-6; 7 bases line up with TRBD1. The CDR3 is 13 residues long. V lost 7 bases to trimming and J lost 10 bases; unmatched junction nucleotides: 7. Germline CDR1 is MNHEY and CDR2 is SVGAGI. This CDR3 is CASNTGVGSPLHF. CDR3 DNA sequence: TGTGCCAGCAATACAGGGGTTGGGTCACCCCTCCACTTT.

The chain recombines TRBV5-1 with TRBJ2-4; possible D gene TRBD1, 6 bases. Trimming shortened V by 4 bases and J by 8 bases, and 19 bases separated the two germline ends. CDR3 length: 15 amino acids. Looked up from germline, CDR1 is SGHRS and CDR2 is YFSETQ. The CDR3 loop is CASSDPQTGLDIQYF. CDR3 coding DNA: TGCGCCAGCAGCGATCCTCAGACAGGACTTGACATTCAGTACTTC.

The chain is built from TRBV2 and TRBJ2-5; D not resolved. The CDR3 loop spans 11 amino acids. The V and J ends lost 7 bases and 0 bases respectively, with 3 bases between them. Per the germline V gene, CDR1 is SNHLY and CDR2 is FYNNEI. CDR3 protein: CASTNQETQYF. The CDR3, as DNA: TGTGCCAGCACGAACCAAGAGACCCAGTACTTC.

This clone has a single count. The chain recombines TRBV27 with TRBJ2-1, with unresolved D. In germline, CDR1 is MNHEY, CDR2 SMNVEV (reference sequence). Trimming left V 2 bases short and J 2 bases short, with 25 bases between. This CDR3 contains 20 residues. The chain's CDR3 is CASSLLPYSHPTGAYNEQFF. Here the CDR3 DNA reads TGTGCCAGCAGTTTACTTCCCTATTCTCACCCTACTGGGGCCTACAATGAGCAGTTCTTC.

The rearrangement uses TRBV5-4 and TRBJ1-1; the D is unclear. The CDR3 covers 14 residues. Germline CDR1 and CDR2: SGHNT and YYREEE (reference sequence). V lost 4 bases to trimming and J lost 1 base, with 11 bases between them. As DNA, the CDR3 is TGTGCCAGCAGCCGGACTGAGGAGAACACTGAAGCTTTCTTT. Protein sequence: CASSRTEENTEAFF.

This chain uses TRBV5-1 with TRBJ1-1; 8 nucleotides match TRBD1. V shed 2 bases and J 0 bases; nucleotides not matched to a gene: 3. The germline V gene encodes CDR1 SGHRS and CDR2 YFSETQ. The CDR3 consists of 15 residues. The CDR3 loop is CASSFSRGLNTEAFF. The CDR3 DNA is TGCGCCAGCAGCTTTTCCAGGGGGCTGAACACTGAAGCTTTCTTT.

A few counts support this clone. The CDR3 DNA sequence: TGCAGTGGTGGGCGAGGAGTTACGCAGTATTTT. Its protein product is CSGGRGVTQYF. The chain couples TRBV20-1 to TRBJ2-3; no clear D. The CDR3 extends over 11 amino acids. Germline CDR1 and CDR2: DFQATT and SNEGSKA (reference sequence). Trimming left V 7 bases short and J 8 bases short, with 13 bases between.

The J gene is TRBJ2-5, the V gene TRBV7-2, with D tentatively TRBD1 (5 bases). Per germline, CDR1 SGHTA and CDR2 FQGNSA. Trimming took off 5 bases at V and 3 bases at J, with 16 bases between the two ends. This CDR3 is built from 15 residues. The CDR3 bases are TGTGCCAGCAGCCGCGGCGTTTCAGGGAAAGAGACCCAGTACTTC. Translating it yields CASSRGVSGKETQYF.

V usage is TRBV5-6 and J usage is TRBJ1-2; 7 positions agree with TRBD1. V lost 4 bases and J lost 5; bases outside the gene matches: 8. In germline, CDR1 is SGHDT, CDR2 YYEEEE. This CDR3 has 14 residues. CDR3 sequence: CASSRDRVGYGYTF. CDR3 sequence (DNA): TGTGCCAGCAGCAGAGACAGGGTGGGTTATGGCTACACCTTC.

The chain is built from TRBV5-1 and TRBJ1-2; TRBD1 matches 7 bases. J gave up 4 bases and V 4 bases, and 4 bases lay outside the gene matches. The germline V gene has CDR1 SGHRS and CDR2 YFSETQ. This CDR3 comprises 13 residues. CDR3 coding DNA: TGCGCCAGCAGCCAGGGACAGAGCTATGGCTACACCTTC. This translates into CASSQGQSYGYTF.

The chain is built from TRBV6-5 and TRBJ1-2; a weak D match, TRBD1 (5 bases). The ends were cut back, 2 bases at V and 8 bases at J, with 15 bases in the middle. This CDR3 has 14 amino acids. Germline V gene data show CDR1 as MNHEY and CDR2 as SVGAGI. This CDR3 is CASSYGLAGSGYTF. CDR3 DNA: TGTGCCAGCAGTTACGGTTTGGCAGGGAGCGGCTACACCTTC.

This chain connects TRBV6-6 to TRBJ2-2, with TRBD1 matching 7 bases. From germline, CDR1 is MNHNY and CDR2 SVGAGI (reference sequence). Losses at the gene ends were 6 bases for V and 0 bases for J; bases not matched to a gene: 4. The length of the CDR3 is 15 residues. DNA of the CDR3: TGTGCCAGCAGGGGACAGCCCGCGAACACCGGGGAGCTGTTTTTT. Protein: CASRGQPANTGELFF.

Only one count was recorded for this clone. This chain connects TRBV6-4 to TRBJ1-2, with D hard to call. The CDR3 consists of 15 residues. Germline CDR1 MRHNA, CDR2 SNTAGT. Deletions cut 3 bases from V and 4 bases from J, with 15 bases between. The CDR3 sequence: CASSESPKGGYGYTF. CDR3 coding DNA: TGTGCCAGCAGTGAGAGCCCCAAGGGTGGCTATGGCTACACCTTC.

The chain combines TRBV5-5 with TRBJ2-1; 9 bases map to TRBD2. Germline CDR1 reads SGHKS; CDR2 reads YYEKEE (reference sequence). V trimming: 1 base; J trimming: 4 bases; junction bases outside the gene matches: 3. The CDR3 totals 15 residues. CDR3 sequence: CASSLSSGEYNEQFF. DNA for the CDR3: TGTGCCAGCAGCTTGTCTAGCGGGGAGTACAATGAGCAGTTCTTC.

This clone was detected a few times. The chain links TRBV2 to TRBJ1-5; tentatively, D is TRBD1 (5 bases). This CDR3 spans 14 amino acids. Trimming removed 6 bases at V and 3 bases at J, with 12 bases between. In germline, CDR1 is SNHLY, CDR2 FYNNEI. CDR3 loop: CASSLKGANQPQHF. The CDR3 bases are TGTGCCAGCAGCTTAAAAGGGGCCAATCAGCCCCAGCATTTT.

The V call is TRBV5-1, the J call TRBJ2-5; 7 bases align to TRBD2. V lost 2 bases to trimming and J lost 5 bases; unmatched junction nucleotides: 9. The germline V gene has CDR1 SGHRS and CDR2 YFSETQ. This CDR3 contains 15 residues. The DNA of the CDR3 is TGCGCCAGCAGCTTTAGCTATGGGAGGGAGGAGACCCAGTACTTC. This codes for CASSFSYGREETQYF.